Below, one T cell receptor (beta chain) is given with its context. Its antigen is still unknown. The data derive from a study of graft-versus-host responses after intestinal transplantation. Study results and limitations: Circulating GvH clones peaking coincided with falling HvG clones soon after transplant.

Per germline, CDR1 LNHNV and CDR2 YYDKDF (reference sequence). The CDR3 contains 12 residues. Trimming pared 0 bases from V and 9 bases from J, leaving 5 bases between. Sequencing was performed with immunoSEQ multiplex PCR; in TCRdb, only in-frame clones are kept and a portion is missing. The table includes about 38,000 clones, over 80% detected once. This sequence joins TRBV15 and TRBJ1-4; D unresolved. The receptor was isolated from a human patient who received an intestinal transplant, so some T cells may come from the graft donor. Sequencing was performed on PBMCs, taken about 1,000 days after transplant. Here the CDR3 reads CATSRDKQKLFF. The CDR3 region has the DNA TGTGCCACCAGCAGAGATAAACAAAAACTGTTTTTT.